The T cell receptor (beta chain) described here comes from a study of vaccination and CD4 T cells after COVID-19. On this clonotype itself: Its antigen is unidentified.

Treatment reported: approximately 11-day PBMC culture with coronavirus spike peptide pools or control peptides (ViraFEST assay). The V and J ends lost 11 bases and 4 bases respectively, with 17 bases between them. CDR3 length equals 13 residues. Germline V gene data show CDR1 as MNHEY and CDR2 as SVGEGT. Cultured CD4+ T-cell DNA underwent Oncomine TCR Beta short-read sequencing. TCRdb used MiXCR to reprocess the PCR reads, holding one entry per CDR3 protein. Among 9,500 to 12,000 distinct CDR3 sequences listed, approximately 25% were seen once. The V and J genes are TRBV6-2 or TRBV6-3 and TRBJ1-1; a weak D match, TRBD1 (6 bases). The source was CD4+ T cells from blood, cultured in vitro, collected after SARS-CoV-2 vaccination. This clonotype originated in a human donor who had recovered from COVID-19. The CDR3 nucleotides are TGTGCCGCCAAAAGGGGGTTTGGCACTGAAGCTTTCTTT. It codes for CAAKRGFGTEAFF.